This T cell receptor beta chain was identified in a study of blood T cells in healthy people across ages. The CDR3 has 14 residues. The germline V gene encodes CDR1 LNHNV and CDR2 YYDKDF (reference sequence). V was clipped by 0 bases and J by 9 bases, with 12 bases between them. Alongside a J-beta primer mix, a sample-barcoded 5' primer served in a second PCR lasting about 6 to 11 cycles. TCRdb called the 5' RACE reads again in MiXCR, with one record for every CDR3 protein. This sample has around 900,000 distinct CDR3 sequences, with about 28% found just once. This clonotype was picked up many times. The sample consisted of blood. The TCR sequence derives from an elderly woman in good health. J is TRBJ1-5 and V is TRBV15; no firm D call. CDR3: CATSRDPGSGPQHF. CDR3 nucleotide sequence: TGTGCCACCAGCAGAGATCCGGGGTCCGGGCCCCAGCATTTT.